Shown below are 19 T cell receptor beta chains from a single sample sequenced in a study of technical replicates of blood from a handful of donors. The data were produced by immunoSEQ multiplex PCR, yet TCRdb's version contains in-frame clones alone and is incomplete. The sample lists around 57,000 clones; 97% were seen once. Sequencing used T cells isolated from PBMCs. These receptors all come from a human donor in good health.

The genes are TRBV10-3 and TRBJ2-7; 8 nucleotides match TRBD2. The germline V gene encodes CDR1 ENHRY and CDR2 SYGVKD. The CDR3 loop spans 12 amino acids. J was trimmed by 5 bases and V by 5 bases; bases with no gene match: 2. The CDR3 sequence is CAISQRENEQYF. CDR3 nucleotide sequence: TGTGCCATCAGTCAGCGGGAGAACGAGCAGTACTTC.

This sequence joins TRBV7-2 and TRBJ1-1; 11 bases align to TRBD1. The V gene's germline CDR1 is SGHTA and CDR2 FQGNSA. Trimming at V came to 5 bases and at J to 1 base, leaving 3 bases not matched to a gene. This CDR3 has 15 amino acids. The CDR3 reads CASSGTGGANTEAFF. For the CDR3, the DNA is TGTGCCAGCAGCGGGACAGGGGGGGCGAACACTGAAGCTTTCTTT.

The chain recombines TRBV9 with TRBJ2-5; D is ambiguous. Germline V gene sequence: CDR1 SGDLS, CDR2 YYNGEE. V dropped 0 bases and J dropped 2 bases, with 11 bases sitting between them. This CDR3 comprises 15 residues. The CDR3 loop reads CASSVGAVEQETQYF. CDR3 bases: TGTGCCAGCAGCGTAGGGGCAGTAGAACAAGAGACCCAGTACTTC.

The chain recombines TRBV4-2 with TRBJ2-2; TRBD2 matches 9 bases. Looked up from germline, CDR1 is LGHNA and CDR2 is YNFKEQ. Trimming took 4 bases from V and 2 from J; bases not matched to a gene: 8. The CDR3 is 17 amino acids. The CDR3 bases are TGTGCCAGCAGCCCTCTCGGACTAGCGCTTAACACCGGGGAGCTGTTTTTT. It codes for CASSPLGLALNTGELFF.

This clone was detected once. This chain uses TRBV7-8 with TRBJ2-5; weak D call: TRBD1 (5 bases). This CDR3 has 13 amino acids. The ends were cut back, 3 bases at V and 5 bases at J, with 10 bases in the middle. Looked up from germline, CDR1 is SGHVS and CDR2 is FQNEAQ. The CDR3 DNA follows: TGTGCCAGCAGCTTCGTAGGGGCGGAGACCCAGTACTTC. It yields the protein CASSFVGAETQYF.

The rearrangement uses TRBV14 and TRBJ1-2; the D is unclear. Trimming pared 0 bases from V and 3 bases from J, leaving 5 bases between. The V gene's germline CDR1 is SGHDN and CDR2 FVKESK. The CDR3 consists of 13 residues. Written as DNA, the CDR3 is TGTGCCAGCAGCCAAGATCCGTACTATGGCTACACCTTC. This translates into CASSQDPYYGYTF.

This chain links TRBV18 with TRBJ1-5, with D uncertain. Between the trimmed V and J ends, which lost 5 bases and 0 bases, there was a span of 5 bases. The CDR3 has 13 residues. Per the germline V gene, CDR1 is KGHSH and CDR2 is LQKENI. The CDR3 protein is CASSRLSNQPQHF. The CDR3 region has the DNA TGTGCCAGCTCAAGACTTAGCAATCAGCCCCAGCATTTT.

This clone was counted once. The CDR3 sequence is CASSKTSGSDSSYEQYF. In DNA, the CDR3 is TGTGCCAGCAGCAAGACTAGCGGGAGCGATAGCTCCTACGAGCAGTACTTC. The chain employs TRBV7-9 and TRBJ2-7; 12 positions agree with TRBD2. In germline, CDR1 is SEHNR, CDR2 FQNEAQ (reference sequence). J gave up 0 bases and V 5 bases, and 8 bases lay outside the gene matches. This CDR3 is 17 amino acids long. The whole variable domain, remainder taken from reference TRBV7-9 and TRBJ2-7, is DTGVSQNPRHKITKRGQNVTFRCDPISEHNRLYWYRQTLGQGPEFLTYFQNEAQLEKSRLLSDRFSAERPKGSFSTLEIQRTEQGDSAMYLCASSKTSGSDSSYEQYFGPGTRLTVT.

The J gene is TRBJ1-4, the V gene TRBV7-2, with 9 positions matching TRBD1. Germline CDR1 is SGHTA and CDR2 is FQGNSA. This CDR3 comprises 16 residues. V dropped 2 bases and J dropped 5; count of bases not matched to a gene: 6. CDR3 DNA sequence: TGTGCCAGCAGCTTAACCTTGGGGACAGGGAATGAAAAACTGTTTTTT. It specifies CASSLTLGTGNEKLFF.

The rearrangement joins TRBV23-1 to TRBJ1-5; D ambiguous. TRBV23-1 is placed among ORFs of uncertain function. This CDR3 has 21 amino acids. V was shortened by 0 bases and J by 4 bases, with 28 bases between the two germline ends. The CDR3 sequence is CASSQSYKEFSYPRQNQPQHF. CDR3 sequence (DNA): TGCGCCAGCAGTCAATCCTACAAGGAATTCTCCTATCCCAGGCAAAATCAGCCCCAGCATTTT.

The rearrangement joins TRBV4-2 to TRBJ2-7; 14 bases line up with TRBD2. The length of the CDR3 is 17 residues. Germline V lookup: CDR1 LGHNA, CDR2 YNFKEQ. Trimming at V came to 3 bases and at J to 7 bases, leaving 11 bases not matched to a gene. CDR3 amino acids: CASSHPPGLAGDREQYF. The CDR3 DNA sequence: TGTGCCAGCAGCCATCCTCCGGGACTAGCGGGAGATCGGGAGCAGTACTTC.

The gene calls are TRBV19 and TRBJ1-5; 7 nucleotides align to TRBD1. CDR3 length: 14 amino acids. The germline CDR1 and CDR2 sequences are LNHDA and SQIVND (reference sequence). The ends lost 5 bases at V and 6 bases at J; junction bases unmatched: 7. The CDR3 reads CASSFDRAGQPQHF. Here the CDR3 DNA reads TGTGCCAGTAGTTTTGACAGGGCGGGTCAGCCCCAGCATTTT.

This chain uses TRBV5-1 with TRBJ2-7; possibly TRBD2 for D (6 bases). Germline-derived CDR1 and CDR2 are SGHRS and YFSETQ. This CDR3 spans 12 amino acids. V dropped 0 bases and J dropped 6 bases, with 7 bases sitting between them. CDR3 bases: TGCGCCAGCAGCTTGGCCGGGGGCGAGCAGTACTTC. This sequence encodes CASSLAGGEQYF.

The chain has TRBV6-1 and TRBJ2-7; TRBD1 is a possible D gene (5 bases). Germline-derived CDR1 and CDR2 are MNHNS and SASEGT. The CDR3 loop spans 12 amino acids. The V and J ends lost 5 bases and 3 bases respectively, with 8 bases between them. CDR3 in amino acids: CASSPTGYEQYF. The CDR3 nucleotides read TGTGCCAGCAGTCCTACAGGCTACGAGCAGTACTTC.

The chain carries TRBV5-1 and TRBJ2-6; D uncertain. Germline V lookup: CDR1 SGHRS, CDR2 YFSETQ. This CDR3 spans 12 amino acids. Between the trimmed V and J ends, which lost 5 bases and 6 bases, there was a span of 6 bases. The CDR3 DNA reads as TGCGCCAGCAGGGCCGAGGCCAACGTCCTGACTTTC. It codes for CASRAEANVLTF.

The chain links TRBV5-1 to TRBJ2-7, with D maybe TRBD1 (5 bases). Germline V gene lookup returns CDR1 SGHRS and CDR2 YFSETQ. The CDR3 is 14 amino acids. Trimming took 0 bases from V and 2 from J, leaving 9 bases between them. The chain's CDR3 is CASSLGQSPYEQYF. The DNA for the CDR3 is TGCGCCAGCAGCTTGGGACAGAGCCCCTACGAGCAGTACTTC.

The genes are TRBV5-1 and TRBJ1-4; 8 nucleotides align to TRBD1. The CDR3 is 15 amino acids. Germline V lookup: CDR1 SGHRS, CDR2 YFSETQ. Trimming removed 4 bases from V and 7 bases from J; junction bases left unmatched: 9. CDR3 residues: CASSERTGKGEKLFF. In DNA form, the CDR3 reads TGCGCCAGCAGCGAGAGGACAGGGAAAGGTGAAAAACTGTTTTTT.

This chain connects TRBV20-1 to TRBJ1-2; D might be TRBD1 (6 bases). The CDR3 extends over 11 amino acids. V was shortened by 6 bases and J by 8 bases, with 13 bases between the two germline ends. Germline assignment: CDR1 DFQATT and CDR2 SNEGSKA (reference sequence). The CDR3 sequence is CSAATTGGYTF. The CDR3 region has the DNA TGCAGTGCGGCGACGACAGGAGGCTACACCTTC.

V usage is TRBV10-3 and J usage is TRBJ2-3; D perhaps matches TRBD1 (5 bases). The V gene lost 2 bases and the J gene lost 0 bases, with 9 bases spanning the gap. The length of the CDR3 is 15 residues. Germline CDR1 ENHRY, CDR2 SYGVKD. CDR3 DNA sequence: TGTGCCATCAGTGAGATCAGGGTGAGCACAGATACGCAGTATTTT. Translated, it gives CAISEIRVSTDTQYF.